This T cell receptor (beta chain) was recorded in a study of blood T cell repertoires in COVID-19. At the level of the study: Acute-phase and convalescent COVID-19 samples originated in the United States, Italy and Spain. PBMCs, B-cell-depleted T cells, or T cells were the source of the cDNA or gDNA that made up the material.

The germline CDR1 and CDR2 sequences are GTSNPN and SVGIG (reference sequence). The CDR3 sequence is 17 residues long. The V and J ends lost 0 bases and 10 bases respectively, with 25 bases between them. Original processing methods: How many nucleated cells were present was estimated from reference gene primer amplification. Method: immunoSEQ multiplex PCR; TCRdb's copy keeps in-frame clones and lacks some. The V and J calls and clone size are taken from that table; D and trimming were inferred from the DNA. In the table there are tens of thousands of clones, less than 85% of which are singletons. The chain uses TRBV30 and TRBJ2-1; D may be TRBD1 (6 bases). The sequence was obtained from a human donor in a cohort sampled during active COVID-19. Sequencing was done on a sample of peripheral blood. The CDR3 DNA is TGTGCCTGGAGTGTAGGGCCCCTTACAGGGCGATCGGCCGAGCAGTTCTTC. Amino acids: CAWSVGPLTGRSAEQFF.